The 10 T cell receptor beta chains listed next were all sequenced from one sample in a study of cytomegalovirus exposure and HLA in healthy donors. PCR primers comprised 60 Vbeta and 13 Jbeta primers. Produced via immunoSEQ multiplex PCR; TCRdb's table is partial and in-frame only. This table holds some 130,000 clones, about 79% found once. The sample taken for sequencing was PBMCs. The receptors come from a man aged 50-60 years in good health and CMV-seronegative.

The chain employs TRBV5-4 and TRBJ2-1, with 8 bases matching TRBD1. In germline, CDR1 is SGHNT, CDR2 YYREEE (reference sequence). The CDR3 loop spans 18 amino acids. V gave up 0 bases and J gave up 3 bases; unmatched junction bases: 11. For the CDR3, the DNA is TGTGCCAGCAGCTTGGGGGGACGGCAGGGGGCCATCTACAATGAGCAGTTCTTC. It translates to CASSLGGRQGAIYNEQFF.

This chain links TRBV9 with TRBJ2-2; no clear D. The CDR3 has 16 amino acids. V was cut by 0 bases and J by 0 bases, with 9 bases left in between. Germline V gene data show CDR1 as SGDLS and CDR2 as YYNGEE. CDR3 coding DNA: TGTGCCAGCAGCGTAGCTCAAGGAGCGAACACCGGGGAGCTGTTTTTT. This translates into CASSVAQGANTGELFF.

This clone was detected once. The V and J genes are TRBV18 and TRBJ2-7, with D hard to call. Germline V gene data show CDR1 as KGHSH and CDR2 as LQKENI. This CDR3 is built from 12 residues. Trimming left V 3 bases short and J 6 bases short, with 9 bases between. The CDR3 DNA reads TGTGCCAGCTCACCTGCGACTTCCGAGCAGTACTTC. Its translation is CASSPATSEQYF.

The chain combines TRBV2 with TRBJ1-1; the D gene is possibly TRBD1 (5 bases). The V and J ends lost 7 bases and 1 base respectively, with 19 bases between them. The CDR3 sequence is 16 residues long. Per germline, CDR1 SNHLY and CDR2 FYNNEI. DNA for the CDR3: TGTGCCAGCAACCTCGGCGGGGGTTTCGGGAACACTGAAGCTTTCTTT. Protein product: CASNLGGGFGNTEAFF.

This clone was detected only once. The V call is TRBV27, the J call TRBJ2-1; TRBD2 matches at 12 bases. J gave up 8 bases and V 4 bases, and 6 bases lay outside the gene matches. CDR3 size: 15 residues. Germline CDR1 and CDR2: MNHEY and SMNVEV (reference sequence). In nucleotides, the CDR3 is TGTGCCAGCAGTTCCCTAGCGGGGGGGCCCTATGAGCAGTTCTTC. Residues: CASSSLAGGPYEQFF.

V is TRBV19 and J is TRBJ2-5; 8 nucleotides agree with TRBD1. Germline-derived CDR1 and CDR2 are LNHDA and SQIVND (reference sequence). CDR3 length equals 17 residues. The V gene end was trimmed by 6 bases and the J gene end by 0 bases; junction bases not matched to a gene: 12. The DNA of the CDR3 is TGTGCCAGTAGAGCGACCGGGACAGGACCGTACCAAGAGACCCAGTACTTC. This sequence encodes CASRATGTGPYQETQYF.

This chain joins TRBV9 and TRBJ2-7, with D possibly matching TRBD1 (6 bases). V lost 2 bases and J lost 1, with 13 bases in between. CDR3 size: 15 residues. The V gene's germline CDR1 is SGDLS and CDR2 YYNGEE. In DNA, the CDR3 is TGTGCCAGCAGCGTCGACGGGACATCATCCTACGAGCAGTACTTC. It encodes CASSVDGTSSYEQYF.

This chain links TRBV7-2 with TRBJ2-1, with D possibly being TRBD1 (6 bases). CDR3 length: 14 amino acids. Trimming pared 5 bases from V and 8 bases from J, leaving 16 bases between. Germline CDR1 reads SGHTA; CDR2 reads FQGNSA. CDR3 residues: CASSQHGTYYEQFF. CDR3 nucleotide sequence: TGTGCCAGCAGCCAACACGGGACATACTATGAGCAGTTCTTC.

This clone was recorded a few times. This rearrangement joins TRBV10-3 to TRBJ1-1; TRBD1 agrees at 8 bases. There are 16 residues in the CDR3. The V segment lost 4 bases and the J segment 4 bases; nucleotides outside the gene matches: 11. The germline CDR1 and CDR2 sequences are ENHRY and SYGVKD. The CDR3, as DNA: TGTGCCATCAGTGGAGGGCAGGGGGCTAGGAGCACTGAAGCTTTCTTT. This gives the protein CAISGGQGARSTEAFF.

CDR3: CASSWTESSYNEQFF. CDR3 nucleotide sequence: TGCGCCAGCAGCTGGACAGAAAGCTCCTACAATGAGCAGTTCTTC. V gene TRBV5-1 combines with J gene TRBJ2-1, with D tentatively TRBD1 (6 bases). Trimming shortened V by 3 bases and J by 0 bases, and 10 bases separated the two germline ends. Germline CDR1 SGHRS, CDR2 YFSETQ. The CDR3 is 15 amino acids.